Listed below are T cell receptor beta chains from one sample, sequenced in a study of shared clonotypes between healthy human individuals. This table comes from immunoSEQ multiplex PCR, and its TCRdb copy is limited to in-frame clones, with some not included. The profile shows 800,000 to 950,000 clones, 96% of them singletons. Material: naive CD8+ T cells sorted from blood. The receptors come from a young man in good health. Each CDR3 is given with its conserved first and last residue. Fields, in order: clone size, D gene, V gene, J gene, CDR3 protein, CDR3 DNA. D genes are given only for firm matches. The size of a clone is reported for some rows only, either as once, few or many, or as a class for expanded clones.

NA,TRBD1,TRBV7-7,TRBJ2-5,CASRPQGAGETQYF,TGTGCTAGCAGGCCACAGGGGGCGGGAGAGACCCAGTACTTC
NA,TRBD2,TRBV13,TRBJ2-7,CASSTRTSWGEQYF,TGTGCCAGCAGCACCAGGACTAGCTGGGGCGAGCAGTACTTC
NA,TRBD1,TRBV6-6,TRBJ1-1,CASSRRTGMNTEAFF,TGTGCCAGCAGTCGAAGGACAGGGATGAACACTGAAGCTTTCTTT
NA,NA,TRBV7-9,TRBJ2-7,CASSQGPYEQYF,TGTGCCAGCAGCCAAGGACCCTACGAGCAGTACTTC
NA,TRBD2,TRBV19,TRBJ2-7,CASSSPTSGSYEQYF,TGTGCCAGTAGTTCGCCGACTAGCGGGAGTTACGAGCAGTACTTC
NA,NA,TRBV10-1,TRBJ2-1,CASSRSYNEQFF,TGCGCCAGCAGTCGTTCCTACAATGAGCAGTTCTTC
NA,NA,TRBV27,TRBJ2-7,CASSGARGYEQYF,TGTGCCAGCAGTGGGGCAAGGGGCTACGAGCAGTACTTC
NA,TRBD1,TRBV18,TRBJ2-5,CASSQGTVETQYF,TGTGCCAGCTCACAAGGGACAGTAGAGACCCAGTACTTC
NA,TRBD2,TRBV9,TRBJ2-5,CASSVAGREAETQYF,TGTGCCAGCAGCGTGGCCGGGAGGGAGGCCGAGACCCAGTACTTC
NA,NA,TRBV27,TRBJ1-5,CASSLSTYSNQPQHF,TGTGCCAGCAGTTTAAGCACGTATAGCAATCAGCCCCAGCATTTT
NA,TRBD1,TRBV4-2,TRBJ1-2,CASSRGQGDIGYGYTF,TGTGCCAGCAGCCGAGGACAGGGGGATATTGGGTATGGCTACACCTTC
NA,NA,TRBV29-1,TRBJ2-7,CSVGFGNGNAYEQYF,TGCAGCGTTGGATTCGGGAACGGTAACGCCTACGAGCAGTACTTC
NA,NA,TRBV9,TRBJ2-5,CASSPPLREETQYF,TGTGCCAGCAGCCCCCCCTTGCGGGAAGAGACCCAGTACTTC
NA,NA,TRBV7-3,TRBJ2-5,CASSLDPEVETQYF,TGTGCCAGCAGCTTGGACCCAGAGGTGGAGACCCAGTACTTC
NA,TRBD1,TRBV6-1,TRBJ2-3,CASNSGTGWTDTQYF,TGTGCCAGCAACTCCGGGACAGGGTGGACAGATACGCAGTATTTT
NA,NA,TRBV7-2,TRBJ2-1,CASSLVGAGTQPHEQFF,TGTGCCAGCAGCTTAGTAGGGGCCGGGACCCAGCCCCATGAGCAGTTCTTC
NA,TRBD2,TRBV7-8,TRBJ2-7,CASSLEGLAAHYEQYF,TGTGCCAGCAGCTTAGAGGGTCTAGCGGCCCACTACGAGCAGTACTTC
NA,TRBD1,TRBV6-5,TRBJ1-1,CASSFGQGEYGTEAFF,TGTGCCAGCAGTTTCGGACAGGGGGAATATGGCACTGAAGCTTTCTTT
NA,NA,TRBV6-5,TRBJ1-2,CASSYSGAEEGYTF,TGTGCCAGCAGTTACAGCGGGGCCGAAGAGGGCTACACCTTC
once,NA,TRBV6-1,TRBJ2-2,CGTGTITGELFF,TGTGGGACCGGGACAATAACCGGGGAGCTGTTTTTT
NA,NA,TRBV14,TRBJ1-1,CASSLKRWDTEAFF,TGTGCCAGCAGCTTAAAAAGATGGGACACTGAAGCTTTCTTT
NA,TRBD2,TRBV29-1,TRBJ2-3,CSVEDRGGLTDTQYF,TGCAGCGTTGAAGATCGTGGGGGACTAACAGATACGCAGTATTTT
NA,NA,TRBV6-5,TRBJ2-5,CASSYSAGPQETQYF,TGTGCCAGCAGTTACTCGGCGGGCCCCCAAGAGACCCAGTACTTC
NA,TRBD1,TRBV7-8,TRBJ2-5,CASSTTGVRETQYF,TGTGCCAGCAGCACGACAGGGGTTAGAGAGACCCAGTACTTC
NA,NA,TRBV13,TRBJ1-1,CASSLEGRNTEAFF,TGTGCCAGCAGCTTAGAGGGGCGAAACACTGAAGCTTTCTTT
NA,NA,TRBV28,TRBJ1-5,CASTLDNQPQHF,TGTGCCAGCACTCTGGACAATCAGCCCCAGCATTTT
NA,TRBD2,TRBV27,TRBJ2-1,CASTQLLGLAGVNEQFF,TGTGCCAGCACCCAACTGTTGGGACTAGCGGGAGTTAATGAGCAGTTCTTC
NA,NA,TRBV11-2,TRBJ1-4,CASSLGLAGANEKLFF,TGTGCCAGCAGCTTAGGGTTGGCAGGGGCGAATGAAAAACTGTTTTTT
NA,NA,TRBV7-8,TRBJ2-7,CASSLEVPSSYEQYF,TGTGCCAGCAGCTTAGAGGTCCCCAGCTCCTACGAGCAGTACTTC
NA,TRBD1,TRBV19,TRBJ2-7,CASSQHRGEQYF,TGTGCCAGTAGTCAACACAGGGGCGAGCAGTACTTC
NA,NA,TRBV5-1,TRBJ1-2,CASSLVGTNYGYTF,TGCGCCAGCAGCTTGGTGGGCACCAACTATGGCTACACCTTC